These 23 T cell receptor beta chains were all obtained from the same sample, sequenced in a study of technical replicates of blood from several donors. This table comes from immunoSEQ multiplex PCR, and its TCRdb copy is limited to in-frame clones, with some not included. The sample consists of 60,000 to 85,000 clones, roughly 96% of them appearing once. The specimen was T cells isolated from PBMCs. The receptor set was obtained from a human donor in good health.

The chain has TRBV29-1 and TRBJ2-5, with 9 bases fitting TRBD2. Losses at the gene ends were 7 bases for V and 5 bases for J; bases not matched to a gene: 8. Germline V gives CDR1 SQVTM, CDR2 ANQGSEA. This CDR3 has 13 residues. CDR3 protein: CSGLPSGVETQYF. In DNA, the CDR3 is TGCAGCGGCTTGCCTAGCGGGGTTGAGACCCAGTACTTC. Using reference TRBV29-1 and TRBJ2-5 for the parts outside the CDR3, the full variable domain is SAVISQKPSRDICQRGTSLTIQCQVDSQVTMMFWYRQQPGQSLTLIATANQGSEATYESGFVIDKFPISRPNLTFSTLTVSNMSPEDSSIYLCSGLPSGVETQYFGPGTRLLVL.

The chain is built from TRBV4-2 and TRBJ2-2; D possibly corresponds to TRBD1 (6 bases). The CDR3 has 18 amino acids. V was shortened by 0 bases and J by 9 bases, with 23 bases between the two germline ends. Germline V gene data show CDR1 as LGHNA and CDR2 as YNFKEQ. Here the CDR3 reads CASSQDNWDLVGQRELFF. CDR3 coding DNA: TGTGCCAGCAGCCAAGATAATTGGGATTTAGTAGGACAGAGGGAGCTGTTTTTT.

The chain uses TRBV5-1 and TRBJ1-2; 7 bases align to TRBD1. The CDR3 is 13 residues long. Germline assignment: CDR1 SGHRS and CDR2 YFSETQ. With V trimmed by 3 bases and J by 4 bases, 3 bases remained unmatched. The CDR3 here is CASSSDRAYGYTF. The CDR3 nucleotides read TGCGCCAGCAGCTCAGACAGGGCCTATGGCTACACCTTC.

CDR3 DNA sequence: TGTGCCAGCAGCCAAGGTCCCCGGGGCGAGCAGTACTTC. Translating it yields CASSQGPRGEQYF. The V gene is TRBV14, the J gene TRBJ2-7; tentatively, D is TRBD2 (5 bases). CDR1 SGHDN and CDR2 FVKESK come from the germline V gene. This CDR3 spans 13 amino acids. V gave up 1 base and J gave up 6 bases, with 10 bases separating them.

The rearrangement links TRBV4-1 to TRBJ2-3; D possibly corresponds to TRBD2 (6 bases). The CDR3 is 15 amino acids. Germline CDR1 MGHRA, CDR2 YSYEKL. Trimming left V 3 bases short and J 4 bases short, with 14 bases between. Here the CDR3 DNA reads TGCGCCAGCAGCCAGATAGCGGCCTGGGCAGATACGCAGTATTTT. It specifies CASSQIAAWADTQYF.

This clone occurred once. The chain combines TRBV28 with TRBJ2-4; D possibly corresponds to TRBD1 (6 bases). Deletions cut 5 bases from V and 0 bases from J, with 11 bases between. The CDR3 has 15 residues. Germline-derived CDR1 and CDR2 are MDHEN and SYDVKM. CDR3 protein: CASSKNRVAKNIQYF. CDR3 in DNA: TGTGCCAGCAGTAAAAACAGGGTAGCCAAAAACATTCAGTACTTC.

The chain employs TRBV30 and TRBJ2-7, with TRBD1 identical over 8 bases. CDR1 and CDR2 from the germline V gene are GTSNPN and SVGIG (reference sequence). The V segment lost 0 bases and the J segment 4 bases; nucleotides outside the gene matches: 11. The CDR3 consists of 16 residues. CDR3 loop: CAWSVLKGTGYYEQYF. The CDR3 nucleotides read TGTGCCTGGAGTGTACTAAAAGGGACAGGCTATTACGAGCAGTACTTC.

The CDR3 sequence: CATSRTRDSYEQYF. The CDR3 DNA follows: TGTGCCACCAGCAGGACTAGGGACTCCTACGAGCAGTACTTC. The chain has TRBV15 and TRBJ2-7, with a possible D match to TRBD2 (6 bases). Germline assignment: CDR1 LNHNV and CDR2 YYDKDF (reference sequence). There are 14 residues in the CDR3. The ends were cut back, 3 bases at V and 0 bases at J, with 9 bases in the middle.

The CDR3 loop is CATSSTYRTSGRVFNEQFF. CDR3 bases: TGTGCCACCAGCAGTACTTACAGGACTAGCGGGAGAGTTTTCAATGAGCAGTTCTTC. V usage is TRBV15 and J usage is TRBJ2-1; the match to TRBD2 covers 13 bases. Unmatched junction bases numbered 14, after V lost 3 bases and J lost 6 bases. The CDR3 totals 19 residues. Germline V gene sequence: CDR1 LNHNV, CDR2 YYDKDF (reference sequence).

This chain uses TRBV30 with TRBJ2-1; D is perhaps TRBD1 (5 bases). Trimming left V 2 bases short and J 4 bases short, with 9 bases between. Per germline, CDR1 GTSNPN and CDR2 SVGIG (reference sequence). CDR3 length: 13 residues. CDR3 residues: CAWSTGAYNEQFF. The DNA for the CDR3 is TGTGCCTGGAGTACAGGAGCTTACAATGAGCAGTTCTTC.

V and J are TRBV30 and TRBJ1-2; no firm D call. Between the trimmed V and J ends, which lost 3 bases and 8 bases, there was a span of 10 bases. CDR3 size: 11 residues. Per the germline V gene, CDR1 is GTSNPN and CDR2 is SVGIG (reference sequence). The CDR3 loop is CAWSLTSGYTF. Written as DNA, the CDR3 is TGTGCCTGGAGCCTCACTTCCGGCTACACCTTC.

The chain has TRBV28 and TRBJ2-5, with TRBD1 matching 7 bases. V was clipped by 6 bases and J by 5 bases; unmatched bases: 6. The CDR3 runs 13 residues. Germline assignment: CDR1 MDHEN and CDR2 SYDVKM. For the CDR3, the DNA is TGTGCCAGCAGCCAGGGACAGCGGGAGACCCAGTACTTC. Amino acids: CASSQGQRETQYF. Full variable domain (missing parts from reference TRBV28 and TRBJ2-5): DVKVTQSSRYLVKRTGEKVFLECVQDMDHENMFWYRQDPGLGLRLIYFSYDVKMKEKGDIPEGYSVSREKKERFSLILESASTNQTSMYLCASSQGQRETQYFGPGTRLLVL.

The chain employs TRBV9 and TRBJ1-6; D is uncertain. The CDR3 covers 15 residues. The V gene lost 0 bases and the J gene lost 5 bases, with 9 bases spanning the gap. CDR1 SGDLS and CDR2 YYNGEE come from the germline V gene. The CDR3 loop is CASSVATANNSPLHF. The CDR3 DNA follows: TGTGCCAGCAGCGTAGCAACAGCAAATAATTCACCCCTCCACTTT.

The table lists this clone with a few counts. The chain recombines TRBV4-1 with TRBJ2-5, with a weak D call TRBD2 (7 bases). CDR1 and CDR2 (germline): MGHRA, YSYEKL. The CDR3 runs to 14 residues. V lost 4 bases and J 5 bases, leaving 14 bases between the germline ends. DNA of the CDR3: TGCGCCAGCAGCCCGAGGGGGGGGCGGGAGACCCAGTACTTC. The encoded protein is CASSPRGGRETQYF.

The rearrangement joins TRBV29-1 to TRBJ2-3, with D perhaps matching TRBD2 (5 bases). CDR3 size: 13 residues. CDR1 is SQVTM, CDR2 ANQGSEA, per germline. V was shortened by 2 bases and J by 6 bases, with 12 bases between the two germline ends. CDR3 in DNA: TGCAGCGTTGAAATCGGGAAAAGGGATACGCAGTATTTT. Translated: CSVEIGKRDTQYF.

The CDR3 DNA is TGTGCCTGGGGCCGGGGGGGCAATGAGCAGTTCTTC. This gives the protein CAWGRGGNEQFF. The J gene is TRBJ2-1, the V gene TRBV30; 8 positions match TRBD2. In germline, CDR1 is GTSNPN, CDR2 SVGIG (reference sequence). J gave up 6 bases and V 5 bases, and 3 bases lay outside the gene matches. The CDR3 extends over 12 amino acids.

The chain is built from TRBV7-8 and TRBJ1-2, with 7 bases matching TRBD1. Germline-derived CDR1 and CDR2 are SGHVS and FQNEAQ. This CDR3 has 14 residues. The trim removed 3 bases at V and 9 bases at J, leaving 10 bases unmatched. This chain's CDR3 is CASSFRTGAGSYTF. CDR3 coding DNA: TGTGCCAGCAGCTTCAGGACAGGCGCGGGAAGCTACACCTTC.

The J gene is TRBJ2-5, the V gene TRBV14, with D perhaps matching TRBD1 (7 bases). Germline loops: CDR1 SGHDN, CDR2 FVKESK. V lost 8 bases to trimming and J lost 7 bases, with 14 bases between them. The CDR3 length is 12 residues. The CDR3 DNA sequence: TGTGCCAGCGGGGGGACAGCCGGGACCCAGTACTTC. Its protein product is CASGGTAGTQYF.

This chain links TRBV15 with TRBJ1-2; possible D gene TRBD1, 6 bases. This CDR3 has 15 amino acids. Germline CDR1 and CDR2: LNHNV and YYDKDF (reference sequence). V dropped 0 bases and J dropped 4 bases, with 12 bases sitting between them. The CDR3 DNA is TGTGCCACCAGCAGAGATTCCAGGGGTTCCTATGGCTACACCTTC. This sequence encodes CATSRDSRGSYGYTF.

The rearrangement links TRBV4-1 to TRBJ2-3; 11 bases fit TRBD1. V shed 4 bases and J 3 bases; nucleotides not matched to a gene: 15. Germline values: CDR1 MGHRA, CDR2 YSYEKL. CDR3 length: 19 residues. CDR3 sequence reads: CASSPSGSGTGGWTDTQYF. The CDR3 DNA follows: TGCGCCAGCAGCCCGTCCGGGTCCGGGACAGGGGGTTGGACAGATACGCAGTATTTT.

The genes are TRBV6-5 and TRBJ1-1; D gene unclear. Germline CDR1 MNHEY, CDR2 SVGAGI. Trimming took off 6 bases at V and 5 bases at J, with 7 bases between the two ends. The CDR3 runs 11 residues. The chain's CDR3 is CASRYSTEAFF. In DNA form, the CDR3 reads TGTGCCAGCAGGTATTCTACTGAAGCTTTCTTT.

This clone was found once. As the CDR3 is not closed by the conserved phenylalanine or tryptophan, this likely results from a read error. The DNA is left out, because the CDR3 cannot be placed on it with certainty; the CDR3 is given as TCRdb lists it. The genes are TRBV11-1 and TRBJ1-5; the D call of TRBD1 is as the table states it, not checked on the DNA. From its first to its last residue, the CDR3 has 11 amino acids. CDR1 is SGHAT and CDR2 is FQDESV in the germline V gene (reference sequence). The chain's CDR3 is CASSFDRVRCD.

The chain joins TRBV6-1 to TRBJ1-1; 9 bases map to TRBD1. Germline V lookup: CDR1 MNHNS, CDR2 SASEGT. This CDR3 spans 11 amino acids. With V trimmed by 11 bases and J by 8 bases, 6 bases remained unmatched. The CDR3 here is CAGGQGSEAFF. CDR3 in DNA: TGTGCCGGTGGACAGGGGTCCGAAGCTTTCTTT.